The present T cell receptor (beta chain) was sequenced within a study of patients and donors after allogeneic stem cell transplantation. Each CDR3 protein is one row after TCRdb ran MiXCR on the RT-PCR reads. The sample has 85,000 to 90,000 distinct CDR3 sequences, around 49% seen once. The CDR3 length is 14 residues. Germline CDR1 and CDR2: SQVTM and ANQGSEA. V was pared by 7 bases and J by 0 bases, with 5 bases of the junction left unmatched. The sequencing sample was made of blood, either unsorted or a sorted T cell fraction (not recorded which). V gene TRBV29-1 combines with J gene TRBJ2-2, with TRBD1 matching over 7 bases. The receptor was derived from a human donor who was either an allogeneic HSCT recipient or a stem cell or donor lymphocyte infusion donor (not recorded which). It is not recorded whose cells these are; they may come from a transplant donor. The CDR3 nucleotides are TGCAGCGCAGCCGGGACAGCGAACACCGGGGAGCTGTTTTTT. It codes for CSAAGTANTGELFF.